The 20 T cell receptor beta chains below all came from one sample that was sequenced in a study of shared clonotypes between healthy human individuals. Produced via immunoSEQ multiplex PCR; TCRdb's table is partial and in-frame only. The table includes roughly 2,300,000 clones, around 93% detected once. The sample consisted of naive CD4+ T cells from PBMCs. Described subset: CD45RA+ positively selected. The receptors were gathered from a man between 18 and 35 years old in good health. Some clones in this sample may be carry-over from other donors' samples.

The chain employs TRBV5-1 and TRBJ2-2, with no clear D. This CDR3 is built from 15 residues. The ends were cut back, 4 bases at V and 3 bases at J, with 13 bases in the middle. Germline assignment: CDR1 SGHRS and CDR2 YFSETQ. CDR3 sequence reads: CASSLTRSDTGELFF. CDR3 bases: TGCGCCAGCAGCCTGACTCGGTCGGACACCGGGGAGCTGTTTTTT.

The chain joins TRBV29-1 to TRBJ2-1, with 16 bases fitting TRBD2. CDR1 and CDR2 from the germline V gene are SQVTM and ANQGSEA. J was trimmed by 12 bases and V by 6 bases; bases with no gene match: 20. The CDR3 has 18 residues. The CDR3 DNA sequence: TGCAGCGTGGCCTTCTTCGGGACTAGCGGGAGGGCCGGTTATCGGCAGTTCTTC. This gives the protein CSVAFFGTSGRAGYRQFF.

This clone was recorded only once. The chain uses TRBV5-1 and TRBJ2-7; D not resolved. Germline CDR1 and CDR2: SGHRS and YFSETQ. This CDR3 is 10 amino acids long. With 5 bases removed from V and 3 bases from J, the gap between germline ends came to 3 bases. The CDR3 coding sequence is TGCGCCAGCAGTCGCTACGAGCAGTACTTC. This codes for CASSRYEQYF.

The CDR3 loop reads CASSHLNEQFF. CDR3 coding DNA: TGTGCCAGCAGTCATCTCAATGAGCAGTTCTTC. The rearrangement links TRBV6-5 to TRBJ2-1; D is ambiguous. V lost 5 bases, J lost 6 bases, and 5 bases lay in between. Germline assignment: CDR1 MNHEY and CDR2 SVGAGI. CDR3 length: 11 residues.

The V gene is TRBV10-3, the J gene TRBJ2-1; D is perhaps TRBD1 (6 bases). V lost 0 bases and J lost 12, with 6 bases in between. The CDR3 spans 11 residues. Germline V CDR1 and CDR2: ENHRY, SYGVKD. CDR3 nucleotide sequence: TGTGCCATCAGTGAGTCCAGGGGGCAGTTCTTC. Translated, it gives CAISESRGQFF.

The chain employs TRBV9 and TRBJ2-7; TRBD2 aligns across 7 bases. Losses at the gene ends were 0 bases for V and 2 bases for J; bases not matched to a gene: 5. The CDR3 is 15 amino acids. Per germline, CDR1 SGDLS and CDR2 YYNGEE. The DNA for the CDR3 is TGTGCCAGCAGCGTAGACAGCGGGGCCGCCTACGAGCAGTACTTC. It encodes CASSVDSGAAYEQYF. Full variable domain (outside the CDR3, taken from reference TRBV9 and TRBJ2-7): DSGVTQTPKHLITATGQRVTLRCSPRSGDLSVYWYQQSLDQGLQFLIQYYNGEERAKGNILERFSAQQFPDLHSELNLSSLELGDSALYFCASSVDSGAAYEQYFGPGTRLTVT.

The chain couples TRBV28 to TRBJ2-7; D gene unclear. From germline, CDR1 is MDHEN and CDR2 SYDVKM. V was cut by 2 bases and J by 4 bases, with 9 bases left in between. The CDR3 length is 13 residues. CDR3 amino acids: CASSLGSRYEQYF. CDR3 nucleotides: TGTGCCAGCAGTTTAGGATCCCGATACGAGCAGTACTTC.

The chain employs TRBV2 and TRBJ2-7, with D possibly TRBD2 on 6 matching bases. From germline, CDR1 is SNHLY and CDR2 FYNNEI. This CDR3 contains 14 residues. V lost 1 base to trimming and J lost 3 bases, with 10 bases between them. The CDR3 region has the DNA TGTGCCAGCAGTGAAGACGGGAGACACTACGAGCAGTACTTC. Protein product: CASSEDGRHYEQYF.

V is TRBV5-1 and J is TRBJ1-1, with D maybe TRBD1 (6 bases). V shed 4 bases and J shed 4 bases, with 17 bases lying between them. This CDR3 has 15 amino acids. CDR1 is SGHRS, CDR2 YFSETQ, per germline. CDR3 in amino acids: CASSALTGRITEAFF. The CDR3 DNA reads TGCGCCAGCAGCGCCTTAACAGGGCGGATCACTGAAGCTTTCTTT.

V and J are TRBV6-6 and TRBJ2-7, with 8 bases lining up with TRBD2. Per germline, CDR1 MNHNY and CDR2 SVGAGI (reference sequence). With 6 bases clipped from V and 4 bases from J, the junction kept 11 bases outside the gene matches. The CDR3 runs 15 residues. The CDR3 protein is CASSDPISGRYEQYF. CDR3 DNA: TGTGCCAGCAGCGACCCTATCAGCGGGAGATACGAGCAGTACTTC.

This clone has only one observation. The chain links TRBV7-6 to TRBJ2-7; D perhaps matches TRBD2 (5 bases). The germline gives CDR1 SGHVS, CDR2 FNYEAQ. The CDR3 consists of 15 residues. V dropped 2 bases and J dropped 2 bases, with 13 bases sitting between them. CDR3 region: CASSLNPSPTYEQYF. CDR3 bases: TGTGCCAGCAGCTTAAATCCTAGCCCTACCTACGAGCAGTACTTC.

Of note for this clone: Other DNA sequences of this sample code for an identical CDR3. The chain uses TRBV11-2 and TRBJ2-3; weak D call: TRBD1 (6 bases). V dropped 3 bases and J dropped 0 bases, with 10 bases sitting between them. Germline loops: CDR1 SGHAT, CDR2 FQNNGV. The CDR3 has 15 amino acids. The chain's CDR3 is CASSLGQGSTDTQYF. As DNA, the CDR3 is TGTGCCAGCAGCTTGGGACAAGGTAGCACAGATACGCAGTATTTT.

The V gene is TRBV5-4, the J gene TRBJ1-2; weak D call: TRBD1 (5 bases). CDR1 and CDR2 (germline): SGHNT, YYREEE (reference sequence). Trimming took off 4 bases at V and 7 bases at J, with 14 bases between the two ends. This CDR3 has 13 amino acids. CDR3 sequence (DNA): TGTGCCAGCAGCCAAGGGGAGGTGCGTGGCTACACCTTC. Translating it yields CASSQGEVRGYTF. The full variable domain, with the rest looked up from reference TRBV5-4 and TRBJ1-2, is ETGVTQSPTHLIKTRGQQVTLRCSSQSGHNTVSWYQQALGQGPQFIFQYYREEENGRGNFPPRFSGLQFPNYSSELNVNALELDDSALYLCASSQGEVRGYTFGSGTRLTVV.

The chain is built from TRBV7-2 and TRBJ1-2; 8 bases map to TRBD1. CDR1 and CDR2 (germline): SGHTA, FQGNSA. CDR3 length: 15 amino acids. The V and J ends lost 7 bases and 4 bases, in that order; junction bases with no gene match: 11. The CDR3 nucleotides are TGTGCCAGCACCAAGTACCAGGGGGCTGGCTATGGCTACACCTTC. Translating gives CASTKYQGAGYGYTF.

This CDR3 reads CSARWSGREYF. The CDR3 DNA reads as TGCAGTGCTAGATGGAGCGGGAGAGAGTACTTC. The V call is TRBV20-1, the J call TRBJ2-7, with TRBD2 matching over 8 bases. The CDR3 covers 11 residues. The V gene's germline CDR1 is DFQATT and CDR2 SNEGSKA (reference sequence). The trim removed 2 bases at V and 11 bases at J, leaving 5 bases unmatched.

As for this clone: Other DNA sequences in this sample translate to the same CDR3. V is TRBV7-9 and J is TRBJ2-3; D not certain. The germline gives CDR1 SEHNR, CDR2 FQNEAQ (reference sequence). V gave up 5 bases and J gave up 6 bases, with 15 bases separating them. This CDR3 is built from 14 residues. The CDR3 loop is CASSLRQGADTQYF. The CDR3, as DNA: TGTGCCAGCAGCCTCAGACAAGGTGCGGATACGCAGTATTTT.

This sequence joins TRBV6-6 and TRBJ1-4; D unclear. Germline CDR1 MNHNY, CDR2 SVGAGI (reference sequence). The CDR3 totals 15 residues. V gave up 1 base and J gave up 3 bases, with 9 bases separating them. CDR3 sequence reads: CASSYLRVSNEKLFF. CDR3 nucleotide sequence: TGTGCCAGCAGTTACTTGCGGGTGTCTAATGAAAAACTGTTTTTT.

The rearrangement links TRBV18 to TRBJ1-1; TRBD1 agrees at 7 bases. The CDR3 has 14 residues. Germline V CDR1 and CDR2: KGHSH, LQKENI. The ends lost 3 bases at V and 5 bases at J; junction bases unmatched: 6. This chain's CDR3 is CASSPRQGQTEAFF. In nucleotides, the CDR3 is TGTGCCAGCTCACCGCGACAGGGTCAGACTGAAGCTTTCTTT.

This CDR3 reads CASSYNALPRGGEQYF. In DNA, the CDR3 is TGTGCCAGCAGTTACAACGCCCTCCCTCGGGGGGGCGAGCAGTACTTC. The V gene is TRBV6-5, the J gene TRBJ2-7; 8 positions match TRBD2. The germline V gene has CDR1 MNHEY and CDR2 SVGAGI. This CDR3 comprises 16 residues. The trim removed 2 bases at V and 6 bases at J, leaving 12 bases unmatched.

The J gene is TRBJ2-6, the V gene TRBV5-1; D may be TRBD2 (5 bases). The CDR3 consists of 16 residues. CDR1 and CDR2 from the germline V gene are SGHRS and YFSETQ. The ends were cut back, 4 bases at V and 4 bases at J, with 15 bases in the middle. The CDR3 region has the DNA TGCGCCAGCAGCCCCCGGACTGGGCGCGGGGCCAACGTCCTGACTTTC. Protein sequence: CASSPRTGRGANVLTF.